This T cell receptor beta chain is from a study of control samples from healthy donors and cancer patients. Sequencing used immunoSEQ multiplex PCR; TCRdb keeps in-frame clones, though not all of them. The data contain 100,000 to 150,000 clones, 90% of them singletons. The CDR3 runs to 14 residues. Germline V gene sequence: CDR1 MNHEY, CDR2 SMNVEV (reference sequence). Trimming cost V 0 bases and J 6 bases, with 11 bases left between them. The sequenced material came from blood. The source is a man younger than 30 in good health. V is TRBV27 and J is TRBJ1-1, with D unclear. Here the CDR3 DNA reads TGTGCCAGCAGTTTATCTCTAGGGAGGGCTGAAGCTTTCTTT. It yields the protein CASSLSLGRAEAFF.